This TCR beta chain originates from a study of blood T cell repertoires in COVID-19. Overall study: Some COVID-19 samples were acute and others convalescent; all came from the United States, Italy and Spain. The cDNA or gDNA used as material had been derived from T cells, B-cell-depleted T cells, or PBMCs.

As processed by the authors: Estimated nucleated cell counts came from reference gene primer amplification. Method: immunoSEQ multiplex PCR; TCRdb's copy keeps in-frame clones and lacks some. Clonal size and the V and J genes are those of that table, whereas D and trimming came from the DNA. The table includes approximately 150,000 clones, roughly 87% detected once. The CDR3 is made up of 17 amino acids. The germline CDR1 and CDR2 sequences are MNHEY and SVGEGT. Losses at the gene ends were 6 bases for V and 1 base for J; bases not matched to a gene: 10. The sequence was obtained from a human donor in a cohort sampled during active COVID-19. The sample consisted of peripheral blood. V and J are TRBV6-2 or TRBV6-3 and TRBJ1-5; 9 nucleotides align to TRBD1. This chain's CDR3 is CASSPGQGRGSNQPQHF. In DNA form, the CDR3 reads TGTGCCAGCAGCCCTGGACAGGGGCGGGGGAGCAATCAGCCCCAGCATTTT.